Listed below are T cell receptor beta chains from one sample, sequenced in a study of blood T cell repertoires in COVID-19. The assay was immunoSEQ multiplex PCR, and TCRdb's table has in-frame clones only and misses some. Of about 260,000 clones listed, 80% to 90% are singletons. Source material: peripheral blood. These receptors originate from a woman aged 70 to 79 with COVID-19, enrolled during active disease. Each CDR3 is given with its conserved first and last residue. The D gene is left open where the match is weak. Not every row has a clone size; where given, it reads once, few, many or a size class.

d_call clone_size j_call v_call cdr3_aa cdr3_nt
TRBD1 . TRBJ1-5 TRBV19 CASSLGRGSNQPQHF TGTGCCAGTAGTCTCGGCAGGGGGAGCAATCAGCCCCAGCATTTT
. . TRBJ2-5 TRBV5-6 CASSYQETQYF TGTGCCAGCTCCTATCAAGAGACCCAGTACTTC
TRBD2 . TRBJ2-2 TRBV18 CASSPPGASGTTGELFF TGTGCCAGCTCACCACCGGGGGCTAGCGGGACTACCGGGGAGCTGTTTTTT
. . TRBJ1-1 TRBV5-1 CASSLFRTFDTEAFF TGCGCCAGCAGCTTGTTTCGGACTTTTGACACTGAAGCTTTCTTT
. . TRBJ1-3 TRBV19 CASNKGPGNTIYF TGTGCCAGTAATAAGGGGCCAGGAAACACCATATATTTT
. . TRBJ2-2 TRBV30 CAWSVFLGGEGELFF TGTGCCTGGAGTGTTTTTTTGGGGGGAGAAGGGGAGCTGTTTTTT
TRBD1 . TRBJ1-2 TRBV10-3 CAIRVGTGSYGYTF TGTGCCATCAGAGTCGGGACAGGGTCCTATGGCTACACCTTC
TRBD1 . TRBJ1-3 TRBV7-8 CASSGTGTGNTIYF TGTGCCAGCAGCGGGACAGGGACTGGAAACACCATATATTTT
TRBD2 . TRBJ2-3 TRBV28 CASSFWGQREGTDTQYF TGTGCCAGCAGTTTCTGGGGGCAGCGGGAGGGCACAGATACGCAGTATTTT
TRBD1 . TRBJ2-7 TRBV7-2 CASSLDGGQGYEQYF TGTGCCAGCAGCTTAGATGGGGGACAGGGGTACGAGCAGTACTTC
. . TRBJ2-7 TRBV3-1/TRBV3-2 CASSRAATRGPYEQYF TGTGCCAGCAGCCGCGCCGCTACCCGAGGGCCCTACGAGCAGTACTTC
. . TRBJ2-7 TRBV12-1 CASSPGQGVSYEQYF TGTGCCAGCAGTCCGGGACAGGGGGTTTCCTACGAGCAGTACTTC
. once TRBJ1-4 TRBV2 CASASMGTTNEKLFF TGTGCCAGCGCTAGTATGGGTACAACTAATGAAAAACTGTTTTTT
. once TRBJ2-7 TRBV7-6 CASSLWEEVSYEQYF TGTGCCAGCAGCTTGTGGGAGGAGGTCTCCTACGAGCAGTACTTC
. few TRBJ2-5 TRBV11-2 CASSLGEFSVETQYF TGTGCCAGCAGCTTAGGAGAATTCTCGGTAGAGACCCAGTACTTC
TRBD2 . TRBJ2-1 TRBV27 CASSLSPSGRALDEQFF TGTGCCAGCAGTTTATCGCCCTCCGGGAGGGCCTTGGATGAGCAGTTCTTC
. few TRBJ2-1 TRBV19 CASSISPRSEQFF TGTGCCAGTAGTATATCCCCCAGATCTGAGCAGTTCTTC
TRBD1 . TRBJ2-7 TRBV10-3 CATSGQGDSYEQYF TGTGCCACCTCGGGACAGGGAGACTCCTACGAGCAGTACTTC
. once TRBJ1-2 TRBV19 CASSSNLRDGYTF TGTGCCAGTAGCTCAAACCTGAGGGATGGCTACACCTTC
. . TRBJ1-1 TRBV7-2 CASSSPGTPGTEAFF TGTGCCAGCAGCTCTCCCGGGACACCTGGCACTGAAGCTTTCTTT
. . TRBJ2-3 TRBV29-1 CSVREAPDTQYF TGCAGCGTTCGAGAGGCCCCGGATACGCAGTATTTT
TRBD1 . TRBJ1-1 TRBV19 CASRGQVNTEAFF TGTGCCAGCAGGGGACAGGTGAACACTGAAGCTTTCTTT
TRBD2 . TRBJ2-3 TRBV19 CASSKTLGLAGQFASTDTQYF TGTGCCAGTAGTAAAACTCTAGGACTAGCGGGACAGTTTGCTAGCACAGATACGCAGTATTTT
. few TRBJ2-7 TRBV18 CASSPPGTPTYEQYF TGTGCCAGCTCACCACCCGGGACACCAACCTACGAGCAGTACTTC